This TCR beta chain was captured in a study of cytotoxic CD8 clonotypes in ibrutinib-treated CLL (TCRdb year 2021). For the study in its entirety: In this cohort, some 16 patients were treatment-naive and ten to eleven were relapsed/refractory, while some 17 had unmutated IGHV. Responses were partial in around 25 patients and complete in 2; after median about 68 months follow-up, about 15 stayed in remission and about twelve progressed. Response samples were taken after a median of 12 months on treatment, ranging from about 6 to 36 months. On average, each sample had hundreds of thousands of productive templates and tens of thousands of productive rearrangements. Longitudinal samples were available for about 30% of the 86 trial participants. Cryopreserved peripheral blood mononuclear cells were collected at three points: before therapy, at response, and at either sustained remission or disease progression. Every remission and progressive disease sample was obtained while ibrutinib was still being received by the patients.

The investigation overall reported the following: Clonality increased at ibrutinib response, stayed stable in sustained remission, and fell back toward baseline at progression. Public clonotypes were rare and either contracted or stayed stable during treatment, and the rise in clonality at ibrutinib response reflected the expansion of private clonotypes. Baseline clonality was found to be higher than that of age-matched healthy donors and was strongly correlated with circulating CD8+ T-cell counts. Sustained-remission and progressing patients did not have matched sampling times, and lymph node repertoires were not examined.

Read against the paper, the sample's time point label means: approximately 25 months on ibrutinib. For TCR beta library preparation, 1.5 to 2 micrograms of genomic DNA was extracted from cryopreserved PBMCs. Longitudinal blood samples from CLL patients receiving ibrutinib monotherapy were subjected to high-throughput TCR beta sequencing. The patients took part in an open-label, single-center phase 2 trial of ibrutinib monotherapy. A MiSeq instrument was used for deep resolution sequencing, which targeted depths ranging from 1 in 1 million up to 1 in 200,000 T cells, with coverage averaging 10x for each clonotype. The immunoSEQ hsTCRB Kit was used to generate TCR beta libraries. The paper's processing steps were these. The data were analyzed with ImmunoSEQ Analyzer and ImmunoSEQ Data Assistant, and V, D and J gene assignments followed IMGT definitions. Clonality, with values ranging from 0 to 1, was calculated as one minus the normalized Shannon entropy of productive rearrangement frequencies. Only overrepresented clonotypes making up at least 0.05% of the repertoire of each patient were included in the public clonotype analysis. Some twelve repertoires from age-matched healthy donors, obtained from immuneACCESS, served as clonality controls. TCRdb took over this immuneACCESS table, retaining in-frame rearrangements with V and J assigned. Such tables are incomplete; in checked studies, under half of the missing clones stem from an unresolved V gene, and the remainder is unexplained. D and trimming were read from the DNA, whereas the V and J calls and clone size are those reported in that table. This sample holds 140,000 to 150,000 clones; roughly three quarters were observed only once. Clones ranked in the top ten supply 5% to 5.5% of the sample.

This clone was detected once. No antigen is known for it. Per-base quality was not reported, and no clone a single base away is much larger than it. V is cut back by 0 bases and J by 4 bases, with 4 bases in the junction unmatched. Based on the germline V gene, the CDR1 and CDR2 sequences are SGHRS and YFSETQ. The CDR3 starts with the cysteine, ends with the phenylalanine, and has 15 residues. The entry retains the CDR3 DNA only, 45 bases that are in frame from base 1. Specimen: PBMCs, collected after 24 months of ibrutinib treatment. The V and J segments used are TRBV5-1 and TRBJ2-5; 9 middle bases align to TRBD1. The clonotype was recovered from a human donor with chronic lymphocytic leukemia. The sequenced DNA: TGCGCCAGCAGCTTGGGGACAGGGGAGGGAGAGACCCAGTACTTC. This encodes CASSLGTGEGETQYF.